A selection of T cell receptor beta chains follows, all from one sample in a study of T-cell memory formation after mild COVID-19. TCRdb processed the 5' RACE reads anew with MiXCR; each CDR3 protein has one entry. Of over 400,000 distinct CDR3 sequences in the sample, roughly a quarter were seen once. Sequencing input: PBMCs or a T cell subset sorted from them (not recorded which). The receptors here all came from an adult woman who had mild COVID-19 (a few samples of this study predate the infection). Cell type and time point are not known. Each CDR3 is given with its conserved first and last residue. The D gene is left open where the match is weak. Size tells how often a clone was seen (once, few, many) or the class of an expanded clone, and some rows leave it out.

d_call	clone_size	j_call	v_call	cdr3_aa	cdr3_nt
NA	few	TRBJ2-5	TRBV6-2/TRBV6-3	CASSYAERETQYF	TGTGCCAGCAGCTACGCGGAGAGGGAGACCCAGTACTTC
TRBD2	few	TRBJ2-1	TRBV18	CASSPVLAESSYNEQFF	TGTGCCAGCTCACCGGTACTAGCGGAGAGCTCCTACAATGAGCAGTTCTTC
TRBD1	NA	TRBJ2-7	TRBV7-6	CASSRNGQGYEQYF	TGTGCCAGCAGCCGTAACGGACAGGGCTACGAGCAGTACTTC
TRBD1	NA	TRBJ2-2	TRBV5-1	CASSPDRGSWNTGELFF	TGCGCCAGCAGCCCGGACAGGGGGTCTTGGAACACCGGGGAGCTGTTTTTT
NA	NA	TRBJ1-2	TRBV5-1	CASSLGGSTYGYTF	TGCGCCAGCAGCTTGGGGGGCAGCACCTATGGCTACACCTTC
TRBD1	few	TRBJ1-2	TRBV20-1	CSAREIQGRNSGYTF	TGCAGTGCTAGAGAGATACAGGGGAGGAATTCTGGCTACACCTTC
NA	NA	TRBJ2-2	TRBV20-1	CSASAGSGGTGELFF	TGCAGTGCTAGCGCTGGGTCCGGTGGGACCGGGGAGCTGTTTTTT
TRBD2	NA	TRBJ2-4	TRBV6-1	CASNSGGQTRNIQYF	TGTGCCAGCAACAGCGGGGGGCAGACCCGAAACATTCAGTACTTC
TRBD1	few	TRBJ1-2	TRBV12-3/TRBV12-4	CASSHMDRVSYGYTF	TGTGCCAGCAGCCATATGGACAGGGTATCCTATGGCTACACCTTC
NA	few	TRBJ2-7	TRBV6-1	CASSELTGHPGEQYF	TGTGCCAGCAGTGAACTCACGGGACACCCGGGGGAGCAGTACTTC
TRBD1	NA	TRBJ1-5	TRBV5-6	CASSLKGTGIQPQHF	TGTGCCAGCAGCTTGAAAGGGACAGGAATACAGCCCCAGCATTTT
NA	few	TRBJ2-7	TRBV15	CATSRRPLGHLYEQYF	TGTGCCACCAGCAGACGGCCCCTGGGACACCTCTACGAGCAGTACTTC
NA	few	TRBJ1-5	TRBV7-6	CASSQSWDGNQPQHF	TGTGCCAGCAGCCAGTCCTGGGACGGTAATCAGCCCCAGCATTTT
TRBD2	NA	TRBJ2-5	TRBV7-2	CASSLGAGGRETQYF	TGTGCCAGCAGCTTAGGAGCGGGGGGTAGAGAGACCCAGTACTTC
NA	few	TRBJ1-1	TRBV5-1	CASSWEGNTEAFF	TGCGCCAGCAGCTGGGAGGGGAACACTGAAGCTTTCTTT
NA	few	TRBJ2-7	TRBV29-1	CSVEVLRDYPGHYSYEQYF	TGCAGCGTTGAAGTGTTACGTGATTACCCGGGACACTACTCCTACGAGCAGTACTTC
TRBD1	NA	TRBJ1-5	TRBV23-1	CASKRQGLSQHF	TGCGCCAGCAAACGACAGGGCCTATCCCAGCATTTT
NA	few	TRBJ2-5	TRBV2	CASSEHGQGETQYF	TGTGCCAGCAGTGAACACGGCCAGGGAGAGACCCAGTACTTC
NA	NA	TRBJ1-2	TRBV7-9	CASTRTTDLHGYTF	TGTGCCAGCACCCGAACGACAGACCTTCATGGCTACACCTTC
TRBD1	NA	TRBJ2-1	TRBV12-3/TRBV12-4	CASSSDRAAYNEQFF	TGTGCCAGCAGCTCCGACAGGGCCGCCTACAATGAGCAGTTCTTC
NA	NA	TRBJ2-3	TRBV10-3	CAISESTGVAHQGHSTDTQYF	TGTGCCATCAGTGAGTCGACTGGGGTGGCCCATCAAGGTCATAGCACAGATACGCAGTATTTT
NA	NA	TRBJ2-7	TRBV9	CASSVAGGTPQDEQYF	TGTGCCAGCAGCGTAGCTGGCGGGACTCCACAGGACGAGCAGTACTTC
NA	NA	TRBJ1-1	TRBV5-8	CASSLPNRDPWNTEAFF	TGTGCCAGCAGCTTACCAAACCGGGACCCATGGAACACTGAAGCTTTCTTT
TRBD2	few	TRBJ2-1	TRBV30	CAVDTSGLAEFF	TGTGCCGTAGATACTAGCGGCCTAGCGGAGTTCTTC
TRBD2	few	TRBJ2-1	TRBV19	CASSSRTRAYNEQFF	TGTGCCAGTAGTAGCCGGACTAGGGCCTACAATGAGCAGTTCTTC
NA	few	TRBJ1-1	TRBV19	CASSIARGNTEAFF	TGTGCCAGTAGTATAGCACGGGGGAACACTGAAGCTTTCTTT
NA	NA	TRBJ1-5	TRBV12-3/TRBV12-4	CASTPRGYSNQPQHF	TGTGCCAGCACCCCCCGAGGTTATAGCAATCAGCCCCAGCATTTT
NA	NA	TRBJ1-2	TRBV24-1	CATSEIDRFYGYTF	TGTGCCACCAGTGAAATAGACAGGTTCTATGGCTACACCTTC
TRBD1	few	TRBJ2-7	TRBV6-5	CASRARQGSYEQYF	TGTGCCAGCAGGGCCCGACAGGGATCCTACGAGCAGTACTTC